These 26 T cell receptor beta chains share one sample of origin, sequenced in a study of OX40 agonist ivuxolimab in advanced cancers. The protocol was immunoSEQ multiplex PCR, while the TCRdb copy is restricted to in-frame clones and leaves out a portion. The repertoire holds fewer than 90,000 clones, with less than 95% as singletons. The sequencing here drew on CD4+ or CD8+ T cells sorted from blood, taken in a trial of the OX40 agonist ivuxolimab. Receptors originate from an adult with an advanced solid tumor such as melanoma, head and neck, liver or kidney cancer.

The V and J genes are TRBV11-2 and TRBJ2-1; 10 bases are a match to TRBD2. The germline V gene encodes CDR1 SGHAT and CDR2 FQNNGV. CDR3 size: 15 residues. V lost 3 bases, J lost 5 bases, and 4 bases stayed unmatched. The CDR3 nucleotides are TGTGCCAGCAGCTTTGTTACTAGCGGGAACAATGAGCAGTTCTTC. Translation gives CASSFVTSGNNEQFF.

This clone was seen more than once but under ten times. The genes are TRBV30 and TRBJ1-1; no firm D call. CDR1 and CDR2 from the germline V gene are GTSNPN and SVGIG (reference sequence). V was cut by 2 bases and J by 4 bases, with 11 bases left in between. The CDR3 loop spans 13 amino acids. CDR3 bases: TGTGCCTGGAGTTTTGGGGTGAGCACTGAAGCTTTCTTT. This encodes CAWSFGVSTEAFF.

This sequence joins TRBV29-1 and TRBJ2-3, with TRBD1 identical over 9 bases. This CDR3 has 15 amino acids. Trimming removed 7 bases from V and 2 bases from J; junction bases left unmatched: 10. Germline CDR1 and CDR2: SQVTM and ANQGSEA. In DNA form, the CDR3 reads TGCAGCGACAAATCCGGGACAGGGTCCACAGATACGCAGTATTTT. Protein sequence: CSDKSGTGSTDTQYF.

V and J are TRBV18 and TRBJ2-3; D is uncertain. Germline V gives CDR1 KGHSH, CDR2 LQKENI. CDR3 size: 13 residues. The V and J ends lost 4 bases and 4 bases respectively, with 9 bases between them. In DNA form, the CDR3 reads TGTGCCAGCTCACGAGACTTGTCAGATACGCAGTATTTT. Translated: CASSRDLSDTQYF.

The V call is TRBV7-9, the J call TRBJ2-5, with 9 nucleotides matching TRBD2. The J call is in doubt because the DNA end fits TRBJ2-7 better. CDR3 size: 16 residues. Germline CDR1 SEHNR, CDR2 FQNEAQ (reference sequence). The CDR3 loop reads CASSLGAGTSFSEQYF. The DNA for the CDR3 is TGTGCCAGCAGCTTAGGGGCCGGGACTAGCTTCTCCGAGCAGTACTTC.

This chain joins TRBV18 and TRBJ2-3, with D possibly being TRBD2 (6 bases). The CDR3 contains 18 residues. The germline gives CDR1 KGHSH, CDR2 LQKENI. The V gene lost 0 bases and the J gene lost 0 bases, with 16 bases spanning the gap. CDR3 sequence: CASSPPGRLGTSTDTQYF. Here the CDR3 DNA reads TGTGCCAGCTCACCACCGGGACGCTTGGGGACTAGCACAGATACGCAGTATTTT.

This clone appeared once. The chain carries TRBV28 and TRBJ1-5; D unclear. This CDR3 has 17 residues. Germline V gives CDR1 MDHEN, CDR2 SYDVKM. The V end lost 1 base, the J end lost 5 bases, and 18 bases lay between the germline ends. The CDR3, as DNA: TGTGCCAGCAGTTTATCTCCTCCGGGGTTCGACGATCAGCCCCAGCATTTT. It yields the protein CASSLSPPGFDDQPQHF.

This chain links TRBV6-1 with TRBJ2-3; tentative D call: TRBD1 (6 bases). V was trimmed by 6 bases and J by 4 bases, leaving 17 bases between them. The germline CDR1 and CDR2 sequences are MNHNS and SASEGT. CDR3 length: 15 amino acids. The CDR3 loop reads CASRSGVGDSDTQYF. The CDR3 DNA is TGTGCCAGCAGATCAGGGGTAGGCGATTCAGATACGCAGTATTTT.

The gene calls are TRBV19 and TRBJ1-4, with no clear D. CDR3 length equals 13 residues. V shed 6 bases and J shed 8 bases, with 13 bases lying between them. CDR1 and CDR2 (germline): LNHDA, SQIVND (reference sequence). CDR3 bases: TGTGCCAGTAGAACCGGAAGCTCCGAAAAACTGTTTTTT. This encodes CASRTGSSEKLFF.

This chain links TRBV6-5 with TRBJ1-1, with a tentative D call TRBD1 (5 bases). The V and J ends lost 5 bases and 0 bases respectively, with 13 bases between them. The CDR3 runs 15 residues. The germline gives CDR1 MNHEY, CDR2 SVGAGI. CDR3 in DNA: TGTGCCAGCAGTCCCCTGGGGGGAATGAACACTGAAGCTTTCTTT. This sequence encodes CASSPLGGMNTEAFF.

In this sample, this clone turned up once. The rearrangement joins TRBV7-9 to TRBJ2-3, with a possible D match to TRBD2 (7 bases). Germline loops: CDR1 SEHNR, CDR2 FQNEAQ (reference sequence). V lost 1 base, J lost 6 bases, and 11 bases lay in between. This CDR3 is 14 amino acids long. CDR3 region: CASSLEGGADTQYF. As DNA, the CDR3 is TGTGCCAGCAGCTTAGAAGGGGGGGCGGATACGCAGTATTTT.

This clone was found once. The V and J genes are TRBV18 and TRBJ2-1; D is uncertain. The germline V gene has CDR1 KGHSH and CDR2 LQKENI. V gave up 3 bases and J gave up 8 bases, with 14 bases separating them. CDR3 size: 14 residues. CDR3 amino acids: CASSPPVNRDEQFF. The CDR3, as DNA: TGTGCCAGCTCACCTCCCGTCAATCGGGATGAGCAGTTCTTC.

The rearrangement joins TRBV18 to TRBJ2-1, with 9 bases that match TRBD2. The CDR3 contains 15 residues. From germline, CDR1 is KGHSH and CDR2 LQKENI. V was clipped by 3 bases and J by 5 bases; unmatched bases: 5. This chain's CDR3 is CASSPLGLADNEQFF. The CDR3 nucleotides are TGTGCCAGCTCACCGCTGGGACTAGCTGACAATGAGCAGTTCTTC.

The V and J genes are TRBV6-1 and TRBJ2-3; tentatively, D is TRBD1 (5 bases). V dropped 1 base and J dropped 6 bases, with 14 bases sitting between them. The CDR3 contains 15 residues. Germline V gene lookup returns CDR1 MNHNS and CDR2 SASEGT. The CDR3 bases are TGTGCCAGCAGTGAAGAGGGGCGGCCACACGATACGCAGTATTTT. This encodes CASSEEGRPHDTQYF.

CDR3 DNA: TGTGCCGGAGCAGTCCAGGGGAACACCGGGGAGCTGTTTTTT. This encodes CAGAVQGNTGELFF. This sequence joins TRBV2 and TRBJ2-2; TRBD1 might be the D (5 bases). This CDR3 spans 14 amino acids. Germline V gives CDR1 SNHLY, CDR2 FYNNEI. V was cut by 11 bases and J by 1 base, with 14 bases left in between.

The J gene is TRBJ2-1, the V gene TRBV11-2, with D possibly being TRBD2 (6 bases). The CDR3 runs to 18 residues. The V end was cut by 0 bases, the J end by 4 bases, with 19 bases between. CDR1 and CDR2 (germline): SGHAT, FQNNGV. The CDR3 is CASSLDSRASAHYNEQFF. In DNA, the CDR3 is TGTGCCAGCAGCTTAGATTCGAGGGCTAGCGCACATTACAATGAGCAGTTCTTC.

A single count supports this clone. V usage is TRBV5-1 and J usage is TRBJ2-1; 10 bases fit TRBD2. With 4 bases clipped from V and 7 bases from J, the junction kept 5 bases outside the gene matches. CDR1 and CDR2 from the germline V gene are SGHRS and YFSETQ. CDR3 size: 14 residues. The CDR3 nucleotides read TGCGCCAGCAGCCCTTTAGCGGGAGGTAATGAGCAGTTCTTC. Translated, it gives CASSPLAGGNEQFF.

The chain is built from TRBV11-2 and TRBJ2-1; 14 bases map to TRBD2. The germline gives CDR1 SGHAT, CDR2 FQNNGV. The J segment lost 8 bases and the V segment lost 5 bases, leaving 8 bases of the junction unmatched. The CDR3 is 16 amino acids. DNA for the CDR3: TGTGCCAGCAGCACCAGGACTAGCGGGAGGAGGGATGAGCAGTTCTTC. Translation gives CASSTRTSGRRDEQFF. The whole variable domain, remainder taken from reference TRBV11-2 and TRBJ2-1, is EAGVAQSPRYKIIEKRQSVAFWCNPISGHATLYWYQQILGQGPKLLIQFQNNGVVDDSQLPKDRFSAERLKGVDSTLKIQPAKLEDSAVYLCASSTRTSGRRDEQFFGPGTRLTVL.

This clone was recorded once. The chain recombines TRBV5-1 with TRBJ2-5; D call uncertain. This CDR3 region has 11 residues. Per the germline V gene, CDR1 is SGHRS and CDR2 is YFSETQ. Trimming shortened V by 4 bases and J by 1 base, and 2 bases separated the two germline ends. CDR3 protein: CASSAQETQYF. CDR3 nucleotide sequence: TGCGCCAGCAGCGCCCAAGAGACCCAGTACTTC.

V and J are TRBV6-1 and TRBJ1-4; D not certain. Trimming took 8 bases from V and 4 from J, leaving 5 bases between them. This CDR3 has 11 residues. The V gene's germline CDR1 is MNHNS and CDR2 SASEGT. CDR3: CASRRNEKLFF. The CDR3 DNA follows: TGTGCCAGCCGCCGTAATGAAAAACTGTTTTTT.

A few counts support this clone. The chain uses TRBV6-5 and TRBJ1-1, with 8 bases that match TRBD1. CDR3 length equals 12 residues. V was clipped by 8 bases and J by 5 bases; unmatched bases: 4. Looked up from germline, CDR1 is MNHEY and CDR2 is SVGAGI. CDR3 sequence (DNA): TGTGCCAGCTCGGACAGGGTGACTGAAGCTTTCTTT. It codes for CASSDRVTEAFF.

The CDR3 DNA reads TGCGCCAGCAGCTTAGGACTAGCGGGACATGAGCAGTTCTTC. This gives the protein CASSLGLAGHEQFF. The rearrangement uses TRBV5-1 and TRBJ2-1; 12 bases map to TRBD2. The germline CDR1 and CDR2 sequences are SGHRS and YFSETQ. The CDR3 loop spans 14 amino acids. V was clipped by 2 bases and J by 8 bases; unmatched bases: 2.

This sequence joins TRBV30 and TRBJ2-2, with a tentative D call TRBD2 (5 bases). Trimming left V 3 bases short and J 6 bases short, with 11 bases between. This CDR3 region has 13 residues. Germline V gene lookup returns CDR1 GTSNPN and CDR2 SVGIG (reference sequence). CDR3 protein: CAWRPQLAGELFF. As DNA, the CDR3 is TGTGCCTGGAGGCCCCAACTAGCCGGGGAGCTGTTTTTT. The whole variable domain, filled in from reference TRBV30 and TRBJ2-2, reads SQTIHQWPATLVQPVGSPLSLECTVEGTSNPNLYWYRQAAGRGLQLLFYSVGIGQISSEVPQNLSASRPQDRQFILSSKKLLLSDSGFYLCAWRPQLAGELFFGEGSRLTVL.

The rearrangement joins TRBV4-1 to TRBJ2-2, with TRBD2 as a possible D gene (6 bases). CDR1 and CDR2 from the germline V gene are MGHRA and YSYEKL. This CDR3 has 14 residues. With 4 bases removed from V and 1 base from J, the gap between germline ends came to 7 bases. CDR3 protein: CASSPGLNTGELFF. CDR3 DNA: TGCGCCAGCAGCCCGGGACTGAACACCGGGGAGCTGTTTTTT.

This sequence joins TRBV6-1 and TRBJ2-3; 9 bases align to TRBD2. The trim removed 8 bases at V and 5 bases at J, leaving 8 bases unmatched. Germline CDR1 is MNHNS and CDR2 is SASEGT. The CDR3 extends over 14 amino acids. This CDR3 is CASRPGLAIDTQYF. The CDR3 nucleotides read TGTGCCAGCCGACCGGGACTAGCAATAGATACGCAGTATTTT.

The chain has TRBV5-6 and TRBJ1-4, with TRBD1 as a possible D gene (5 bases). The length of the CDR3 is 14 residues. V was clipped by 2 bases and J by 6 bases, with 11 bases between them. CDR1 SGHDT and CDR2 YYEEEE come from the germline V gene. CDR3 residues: CASSFSREDEKLFF. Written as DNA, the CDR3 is TGTGCCAGCAGCTTCTCCAGGGAAGATGAAAAACTGTTTTTT.